These T cell receptor beta chains were read from a single sample in a study of glioma-infiltrating T cells. TCRdb used MiXCR to reprocess the multiplex PCR reads, holding one entry per CDR3 protein. The sample has around 180,000 distinct CDR3 sequences, over 40% seen once. Sequenced sample: glioma tissue, nonneoplastic brain tissue, or PBMCs (not recorded which). Receptor source: a human donor with low-grade glioma or glioblastoma, undergoing nonglioma brain surgery, or in good health (not recorded which). CDR3s include the opening cysteine and the closing phenylalanine or tryptophan. D genes are given only for firm matches. Size is stated for part of the rows, as once, few or many counts, or as a class when the clone is expanded.

size: many; D: NA; J: TRBJ2-7; V: TRBV6-1; DNA: TGTGCCAGCAGACTCTTTAGGGACTGGGGGTACAGGGCAGCGTACGAGCAGTACTTC; CDR3: CASRLFRDWGYRAAYEQYF
size: NA; D: TRBD1; J: TRBJ2-5; V: TRBV6-6; DNA: TGTGCCAGCAGTCCCCCGGGAAAGGGGGCCACGGGGCCCCAGTACTTC; CDR3: CASSPPGKGATGPQYF
size: NA; D: NA; J: TRBJ1-1; V: TRBV6-1; DNA: TGTGCCAGCAGTCCAATGATGAACACTGAAGCTTTATTT; CDR3: CASSPMMNTEALF
size: NA; D: NA; J: TRBJ2-7; V: TRBV28; DNA: TGTGCCAGCACCCCCCGGGGCGCCGCCTACGAGCAGTACTTC; CDR3: CASTPRGAAYEQYF
size: NA; D: TRBD1; J: TRBJ2-1; V: TRBV2; DNA: TGTGCCAGCAGTAGGACAGGGGAATACGAGCAGTTCTTC; CDR3: CASSRTGEYEQFF
size: many; D: TRBD2; J: TRBJ2-1; V: TRBV6-1; DNA: TGTGCCAGCAGTGATCCCGGGACTAGCGGGAGGGCCGTCTATAATGAGCAGTTCTTC; CDR3: CASSDPGTSGRAVYNEQFF
size: few; D: NA; J: TRBJ2-3; V: TRBV2; DNA: TGTGCCAGCAACGAACGACGGGGCACAGATACGCAGTATTTT; CDR3: CASNERRGTDTQYF
size: NA; D: TRBD2; J: TRBJ2-1; V: TRBV6-1; DNA: TGTGCCATCAGGCGGGAGAGGGCCGACAATGAGCAGTTCTTC; CDR3: CAIRRERADNEQFF
size: NA; D: TRBD2; J: TRBJ2-7; V: TRBV29-1; DNA: TGCAGCGTTGTCCGGGAGGGGTCCTACGAGCAGTACTTC; CDR3: CSVVREGSYEQYF
size: NA; D: NA; J: TRBJ2-7; V: TRBV3-1; DNA: TGTGCCAGCAGCCAAAATATTGGGATCTCCTACGAGCAGTACTTC; CDR3: CASSQNIGISYEQYF
size: NA; D: TRBD2; J: TRBJ2-1; V: TRBV12-3/TRBV12-4; DNA: TGTGCCAGCAGTTCAAGACTAGCGGGGGCTTGGGAGCAGTTCTTC; CDR3: CASSSRLAGAWEQFF
size: many; D: NA; J: TRBJ2-3; V: TRBV20-1; DNA: TGCAGTGCCAGACAAGGGGGGGTTAGCACAGATACGCAGTATTTT; CDR3: CSARQGGVSTDTQYF
size: few; D: TRBD1; J: TRBJ2-3; V: TRBV2; DNA: TGTGCCAGCAGTGGTGAGACAGGGGGTTCGACAGATACGCAGTATTTT; CDR3: CASSGETGGSTDTQYF
size: many; D: NA; J: TRBJ1-2; V: TRBV20-1; DNA: TGCAGTGCTAGAGATCCCAATGGTGGGGGTCATGGCTACACCTTC; CDR3: CSARDPNGGGHGYTF
size: many; D: NA; J: TRBJ1-1; V: TRBV4-1; DNA: TGCGCCAGCAGCCCCAACCAGGGGTGGGACACTGAAGCTTTCTTT; CDR3: CASSPNQGWDTEAFF
size: many; D: NA; J: TRBJ1-1; V: TRBV28; DNA: TGTGCCAGCAGCTACACTAAACTCGGGTGGGTCACTGAAGCTTTCTTT; CDR3: CASSYTKLGWVTEAFF
size: many; D: NA; J: TRBJ1-2; V: TRBV7-2; DNA: TGTGCCAGCAGCTTATCAGGGATAGGAGACTATGGCTACACCTTC; CDR3: CASSLSGIGDYGYTF
size: few; D: TRBD2; J: TRBJ2-2; V: TRBV4-1; DNA: TGCGCCAGCAGCCAACTAGCGGACACCGGGGAGCTGTTTTTT; CDR3: CASSQLADTGELFF
size: NA; D: NA; J: TRBJ1-1; V: TRBV27; DNA: TGTGCCAGCAGGGGGGGGTTGGACACCACTGAAGCTTTCTTT; CDR3: CASRGGLDTTEAFF
size: NA; D: NA; J: TRBJ1-1; V: TRBV5-1; DNA: TGCGCCAGCAGCTTGGATGGGGGGGTGATCACTGAAGCTTTCTTT; CDR3: CASSLDGGVITEAFF